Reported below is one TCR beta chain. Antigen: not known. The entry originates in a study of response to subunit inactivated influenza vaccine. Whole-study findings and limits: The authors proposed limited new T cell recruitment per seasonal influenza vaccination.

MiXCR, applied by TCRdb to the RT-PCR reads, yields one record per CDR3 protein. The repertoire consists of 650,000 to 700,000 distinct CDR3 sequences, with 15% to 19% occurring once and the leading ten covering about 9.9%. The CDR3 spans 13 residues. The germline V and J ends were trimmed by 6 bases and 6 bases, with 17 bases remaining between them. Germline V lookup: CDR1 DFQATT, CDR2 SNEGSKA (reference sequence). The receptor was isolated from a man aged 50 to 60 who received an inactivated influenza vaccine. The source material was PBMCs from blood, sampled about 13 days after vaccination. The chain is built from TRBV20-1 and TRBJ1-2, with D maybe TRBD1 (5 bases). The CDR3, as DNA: TGCAGTGCGTCCGGCCAGGGTAGTAATGGCTACACCTTC. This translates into CSASGQGSNGYTF.